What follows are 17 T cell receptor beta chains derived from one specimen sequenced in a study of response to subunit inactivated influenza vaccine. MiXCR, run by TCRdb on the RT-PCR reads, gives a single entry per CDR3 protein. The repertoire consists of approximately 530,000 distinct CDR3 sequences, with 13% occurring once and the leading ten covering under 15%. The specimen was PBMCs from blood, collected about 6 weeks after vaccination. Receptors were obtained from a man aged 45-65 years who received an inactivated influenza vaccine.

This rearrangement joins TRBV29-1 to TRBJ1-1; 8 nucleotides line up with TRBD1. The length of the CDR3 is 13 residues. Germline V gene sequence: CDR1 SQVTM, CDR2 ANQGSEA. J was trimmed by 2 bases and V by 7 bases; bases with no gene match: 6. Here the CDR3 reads CSGNGQGNTEAFF. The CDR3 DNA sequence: TGCAGCGGCAACGGACAGGGAAACACTGAAGCTTTCTTT.

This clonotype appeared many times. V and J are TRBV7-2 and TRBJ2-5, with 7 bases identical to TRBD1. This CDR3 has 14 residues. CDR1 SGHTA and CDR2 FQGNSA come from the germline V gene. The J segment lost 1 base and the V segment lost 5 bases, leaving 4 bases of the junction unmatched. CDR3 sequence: CASSVGTAQETQYF. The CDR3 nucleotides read TGTGCCAGCAGCGTCGGGACAGCCCAAGAGACCCAGTACTTC.

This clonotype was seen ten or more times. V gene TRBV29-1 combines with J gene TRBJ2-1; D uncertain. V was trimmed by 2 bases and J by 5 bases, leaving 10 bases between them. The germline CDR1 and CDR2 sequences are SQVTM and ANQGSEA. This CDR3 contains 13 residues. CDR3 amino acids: CSVERRNNNEQFF. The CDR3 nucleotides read TGCAGCGTTGAAAGGCGGAATAACAATGAGCAGTTCTTC.

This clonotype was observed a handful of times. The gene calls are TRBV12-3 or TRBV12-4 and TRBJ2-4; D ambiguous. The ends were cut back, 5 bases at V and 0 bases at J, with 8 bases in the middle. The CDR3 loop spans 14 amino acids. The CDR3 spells CASSKQRAKNIQYF. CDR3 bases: TGTGCCAGCAGTAAACAGAGAGCCAAAAACATTCAGTACTTC.

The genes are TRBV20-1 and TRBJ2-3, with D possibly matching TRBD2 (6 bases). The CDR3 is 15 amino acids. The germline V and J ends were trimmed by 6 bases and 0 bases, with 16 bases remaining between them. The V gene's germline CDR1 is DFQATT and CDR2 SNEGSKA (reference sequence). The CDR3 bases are TGCAGTGCCCAGCCACGAGCGGGCAGCACAGATACGCAGTATTTT. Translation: CSAQPRAGSTDTQYF.

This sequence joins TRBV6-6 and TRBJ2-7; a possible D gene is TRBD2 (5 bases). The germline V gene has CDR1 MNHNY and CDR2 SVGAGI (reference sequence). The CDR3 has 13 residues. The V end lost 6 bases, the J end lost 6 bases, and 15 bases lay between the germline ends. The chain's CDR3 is CASRTDGMGEQYF. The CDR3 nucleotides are TGTGCCAGCAGAACGGACGGGATGGGCGAGCAGTACTTC.

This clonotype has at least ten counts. The CDR3 coding sequence is TGCGCCAGCAGCTCAAATAATTCACCCCTCCACTTT. Translating gives CASSSNNSPLHF. V is TRBV5-1 and J is TRBJ1-6; no clear D. Looked up from germline, CDR1 is SGHRS and CDR2 is YFSETQ. Trimming pared 3 bases from V and 5 bases from J, leaving 3 bases between. The CDR3 has 12 amino acids.

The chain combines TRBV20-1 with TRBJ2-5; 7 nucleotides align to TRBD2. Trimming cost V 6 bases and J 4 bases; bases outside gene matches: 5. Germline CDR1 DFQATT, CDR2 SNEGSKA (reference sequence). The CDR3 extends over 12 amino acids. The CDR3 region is CSALSSGETQYF. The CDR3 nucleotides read TGCAGTGCCCTGTCTAGCGGAGAGACCCAGTACTTC.

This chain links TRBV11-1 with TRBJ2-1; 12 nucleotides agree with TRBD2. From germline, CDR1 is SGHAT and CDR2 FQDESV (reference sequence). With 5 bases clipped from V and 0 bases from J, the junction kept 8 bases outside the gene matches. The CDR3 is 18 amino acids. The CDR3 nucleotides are TGTGCCAGCAGCCTGGGACTAGCGGGTTTGTACTCCTACAATGAGCAGTTCTTC. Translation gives CASSLGLAGLYSYNEQFF.

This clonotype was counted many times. CDR3 residues: CASRGTGVEQYF. The CDR3 coding sequence is TGTGCCAGCAGGGGAACAGGGGTAGAGCAGTATTTT. The chain carries TRBV6-5 and TRBJ2-3, with 7 nucleotides matching TRBD1. J gave up 11 bases and V 6 bases, and 8 bases lay outside the gene matches. The CDR3 totals 12 residues. Germline V CDR1 and CDR2: MNHEY, SVGAGI.

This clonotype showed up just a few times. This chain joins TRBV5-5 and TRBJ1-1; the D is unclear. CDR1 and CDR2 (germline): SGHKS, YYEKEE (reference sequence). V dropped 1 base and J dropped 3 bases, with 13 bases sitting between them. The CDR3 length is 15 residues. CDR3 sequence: CASSLRWLGDTEAFF. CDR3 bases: TGTGCCAGCAGCTTGAGGTGGCTCGGCGACACTGAAGCTTTCTTT.

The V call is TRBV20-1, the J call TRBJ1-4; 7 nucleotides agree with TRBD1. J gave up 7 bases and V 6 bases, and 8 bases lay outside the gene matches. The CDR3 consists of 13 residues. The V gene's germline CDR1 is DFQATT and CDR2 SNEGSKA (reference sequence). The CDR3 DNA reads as TGCAGTGCAACGACAGGGCAGAGTGAAAAACTGTTTTTT. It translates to CSATTGQSEKLFF.

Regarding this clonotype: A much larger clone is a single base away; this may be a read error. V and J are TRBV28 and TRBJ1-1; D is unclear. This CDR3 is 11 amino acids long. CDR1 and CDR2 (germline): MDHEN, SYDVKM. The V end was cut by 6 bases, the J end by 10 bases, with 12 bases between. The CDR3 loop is CASRQTVGAFF. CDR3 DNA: TGTGCCAGCAGACAGACCGTGGGAGCTTTCTTT.

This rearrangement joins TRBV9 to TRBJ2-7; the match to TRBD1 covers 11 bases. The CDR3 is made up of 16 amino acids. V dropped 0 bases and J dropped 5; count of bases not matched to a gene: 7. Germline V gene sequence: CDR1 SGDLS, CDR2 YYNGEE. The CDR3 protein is CASSVAGTGGENEQYF. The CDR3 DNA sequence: TGTGCCAGCAGCGTAGCGGGGACAGGGGGTGAGAACGAGCAGTACTTC.

The CDR3 coding sequence is TGCGCCAGCAGCTTGGCCTTCGCGGGAGTTACGAATGAGCAGTTCTTC. It is translated as CASSLAFAGVTNEQFF. The rearrangement joins TRBV5-1 to TRBJ2-1; 7 bases align to TRBD2. This CDR3 comprises 16 residues. Trimming cost V 0 bases and J 7 bases; bases outside gene matches: 10. Germline loops: CDR1 SGHRS, CDR2 YFSETQ.

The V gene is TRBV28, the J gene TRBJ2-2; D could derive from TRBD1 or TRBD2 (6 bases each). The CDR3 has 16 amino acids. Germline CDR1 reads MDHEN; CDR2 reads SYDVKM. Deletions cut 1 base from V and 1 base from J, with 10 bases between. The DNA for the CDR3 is TGTGCCAGCAGTTTATTGGGGGGCCTGAACACCGGGGAGCTGTTTTTT. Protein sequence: CASSLLGGLNTGELFF.

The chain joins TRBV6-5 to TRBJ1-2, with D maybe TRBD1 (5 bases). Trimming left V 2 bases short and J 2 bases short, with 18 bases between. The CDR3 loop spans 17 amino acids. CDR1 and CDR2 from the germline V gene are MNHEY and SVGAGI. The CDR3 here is CASSYQSSRSGNYGYTF. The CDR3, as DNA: TGTGCCAGCAGTTACCAATCGTCCCGTTCAGGGAACTATGGCTACACCTTC.